This T cell receptor beta chain was sequenced in a study of vaccination effects on CD4 cells after COVID-19. In the ViraFEST assay, antigen-specific CD4+ clonotypes were identified by expansion after peptide-pool stimulation. Cultured cells yielded isolated CD4+ T cells after about ten days. Wells of more than 1.5 million PBMC each were grown with around 10 IU/ml IL-2 and roughly 10 ug/ml peptides. In the case of this clone: Its antigen is undetermined.

Here immunoSEQ multiplex PCR was the method, and the copy in TCRdb shows in-frame clones only, minus some. Of over 55,000 clones listed, 75% to 85% were seen once; the top ten hold about 2.4%. General study findings and limits: Researchers report that only 1 of 255 vaccine-induced clones in healthy vaccinees cross-reacted with common cold coronaviruses. Late post-vaccination samples showed marked contraction of infection- and vaccine-induced clones.

The clonotype comes from a human donor who received a COVID-19 vaccine. Sequencing used CD4+ T cells from PBMCs cultured with HCoV-229E spike peptides, obtained before COVID-19 vaccination.

The CDR3, as DNA: TGTGCCAGCAGTTCCGCTAACTCGGCCTCTACGCAGTATTTT. Amino acid sequence: CASSSANSASTQYF. The V and J genes are TRBV27 and TRBJ2-3; no firm D call. V lost 4 bases to trimming and J lost 8 bases, with 16 bases between them. The CDR3 length is 14 residues. Germline V CDR1 and CDR2: MNHEY, SMNVEV (reference sequence).